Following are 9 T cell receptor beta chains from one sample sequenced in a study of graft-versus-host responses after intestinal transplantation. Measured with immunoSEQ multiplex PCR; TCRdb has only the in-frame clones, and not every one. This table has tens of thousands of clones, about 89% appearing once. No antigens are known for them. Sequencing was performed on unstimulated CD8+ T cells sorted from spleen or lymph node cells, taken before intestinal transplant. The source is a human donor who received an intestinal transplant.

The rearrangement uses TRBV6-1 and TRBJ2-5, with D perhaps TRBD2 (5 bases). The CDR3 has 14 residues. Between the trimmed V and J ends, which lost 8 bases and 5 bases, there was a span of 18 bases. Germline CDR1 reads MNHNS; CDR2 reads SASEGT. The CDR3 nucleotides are TGTGCCAGCGACCTCGAGGGCCTATTTGAGACCCAGTACTTC. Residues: CASDLEGLFETQYF.

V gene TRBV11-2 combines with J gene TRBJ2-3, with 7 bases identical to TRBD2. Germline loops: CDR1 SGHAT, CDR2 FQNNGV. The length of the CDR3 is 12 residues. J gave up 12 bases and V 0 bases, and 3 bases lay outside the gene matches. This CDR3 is CASSLDLTSQYF. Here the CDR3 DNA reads TGTGCCAGCAGCTTAGACCTGACTAGCCAGTATTTT.

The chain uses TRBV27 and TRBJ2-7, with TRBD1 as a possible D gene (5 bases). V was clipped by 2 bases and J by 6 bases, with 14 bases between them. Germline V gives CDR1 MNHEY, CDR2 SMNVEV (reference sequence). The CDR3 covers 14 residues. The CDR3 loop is CASSLPGRVGEQYF. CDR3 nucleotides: TGTGCCAGCAGTTTACCCGGCAGGGTGGGCGAGCAGTACTTC.

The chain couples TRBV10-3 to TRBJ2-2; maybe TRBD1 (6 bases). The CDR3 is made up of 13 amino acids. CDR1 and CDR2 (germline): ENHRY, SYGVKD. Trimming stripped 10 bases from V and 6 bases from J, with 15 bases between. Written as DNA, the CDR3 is TGTGCCACCTCCAGGGGACACCCCGGGGAGCTGTTTTTT. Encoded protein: CATSRGHPGELFF.

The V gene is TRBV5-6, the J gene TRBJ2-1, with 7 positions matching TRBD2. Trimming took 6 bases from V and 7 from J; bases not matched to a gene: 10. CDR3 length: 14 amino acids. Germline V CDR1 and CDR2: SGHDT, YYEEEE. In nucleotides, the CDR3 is TGTGCCAGCACCCCGTGGGGGGGAGGGAATGAGCAGTTCTTC. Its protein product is CASTPWGGGNEQFF.

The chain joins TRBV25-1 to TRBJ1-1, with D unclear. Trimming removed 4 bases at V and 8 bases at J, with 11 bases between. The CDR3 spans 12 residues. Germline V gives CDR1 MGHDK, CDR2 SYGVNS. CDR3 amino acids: CASSALNSEAFF. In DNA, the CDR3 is TGTGCCAGCAGTGCCCTCAATTCGGAAGCTTTCTTT.

CDR3 in amino acids: CASSESLTSGLGTDTQYF. CDR3 nucleotides: TGCGCCAGCAGTGAGTCTTTGACTAGCGGTTTAGGGACAGATACGCAGTATTTT. The rearrangement links TRBV10-2 to TRBJ2-3, with 9 bases lining up with TRBD2. Germline assignment: CDR1 WSHSY and CDR2 SAAADI. Trimming cost V 0 bases and J 3 bases; bases outside gene matches: 10. CDR3 length: 18 amino acids.

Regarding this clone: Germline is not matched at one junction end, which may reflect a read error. The CDR3 nucleotides read TGCGCCAGCAGCTGGAGGGACAGGGGCGACGGCTGCACCTTC. It codes for CASSWRDRGDGCTF. The genes are TRBV5-1 and TRBJ1-2; the match to TRBD1 covers 10 bases. The germline V gene has CDR1 SGHRS and CDR2 YFSETQ. The CDR3 length is 14 residues.

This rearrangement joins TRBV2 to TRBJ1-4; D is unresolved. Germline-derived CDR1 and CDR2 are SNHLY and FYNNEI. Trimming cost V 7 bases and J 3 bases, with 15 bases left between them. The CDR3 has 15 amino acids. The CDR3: CASILGERSNEKLFF. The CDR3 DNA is TGTGCCAGCATTCTGGGAGAGAGGTCTAATGAAAAACTGTTTTTT.